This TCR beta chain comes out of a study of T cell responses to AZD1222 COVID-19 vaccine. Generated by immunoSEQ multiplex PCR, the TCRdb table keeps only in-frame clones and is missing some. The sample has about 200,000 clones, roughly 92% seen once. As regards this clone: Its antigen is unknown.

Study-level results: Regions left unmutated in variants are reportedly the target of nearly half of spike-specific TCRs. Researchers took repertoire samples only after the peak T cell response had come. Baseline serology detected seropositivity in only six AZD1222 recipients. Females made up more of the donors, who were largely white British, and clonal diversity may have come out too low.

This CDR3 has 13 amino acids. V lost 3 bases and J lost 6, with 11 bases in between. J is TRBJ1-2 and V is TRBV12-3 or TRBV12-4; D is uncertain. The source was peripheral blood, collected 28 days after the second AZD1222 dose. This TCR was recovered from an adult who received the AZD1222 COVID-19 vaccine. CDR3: CASSFGSSNGYTF. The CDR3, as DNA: TGTGCCAGCAGTTTCGGTTCTAGCAATGGCTACACCTTC.